These T cell receptor beta chains were read from a single sample in a study of T-cell memory formation after mild COVID-19. TCRdb called the 5' RACE reads again in MiXCR, with one record for every CDR3 protein. This sample has under 35,000 distinct CDR3 sequences; about 15% occur once, and the top ten carry 1.3% to 1.5%. Sequenced sample: PBMCs or a T cell subset sorted from them (not recorded which). All receptors derive from an adult who had mild COVID-19 (a few samples of this study predate the infection). Cell type and time point are not known. Each CDR3 is given with its conserved first and last residue. D genes are given only for firm matches. Size values are once, few and many counts, or a class for expanded clones, and some rows have none.

J gene: TRBJ1-1
V gene: TRBV12-3/TRBV12-4
clone size: many
D gene: -
CDR3 DNA: TGTGCCAGCAGTCTCAGGGCGGGTCGCTCTGAAGCTTTCTTT
CDR3 protein: CASSLRAGRSEAFF

J gene: TRBJ2-5
V gene: TRBV6-1
clone size: -
D gene: -
CDR3 DNA: TGTGCCAGCAGGGCCGCAGGTCGGGAGACCCAGTACTTC
CDR3 protein: CASRAAGRETQYF

J gene: TRBJ1-3
V gene: TRBV19
clone size: -
D gene: -
CDR3 DNA: TGTGCCAGTAAAGGATATGGAGGAGTCTCTGGAAACACCATATATTTT
CDR3 protein: CASKGYGGVSGNTIYF

J gene: TRBJ2-1
V gene: TRBV20-1
clone size: many
D gene: -
CDR3 DNA: TGCAGTGCTAGAGACAGGGGTGGCAATGAGCAGTTCTTC
CDR3 protein: CSARDRGGNEQFF

J gene: TRBJ1-1
V gene: TRBV5-1
clone size: many
D gene: TRBD1
CDR3 DNA: TGCGCCAGCAGCGGGACAGCGAACACTGAAGCTTTCTTT
CDR3 protein: CASSGTANTEAFF

J gene: TRBJ2-1
V gene: TRBV5-1
clone size: many
D gene: -
CDR3 DNA: TGCGCCAGCAGCTTATCGGGGACCTACAATGAGCAGTTCTTC
CDR3 protein: CASSLSGTYNEQFF

J gene: TRBJ1-2
V gene: TRBV7-9
clone size: many
D gene: TRBD1
CDR3 DNA: TGTGCCAGCAGCTTGACAGGGGGCGAGTATGGCTACACCTTC
CDR3 protein: CASSLTGGEYGYTF

J gene: TRBJ2-1
V gene: TRBV3-1
clone size: many
D gene: TRBD1
CDR3 DNA: TGTGCCAGCAGCACCCGGGACAGAGCCTACAATGAGCAGTTCTTC
CDR3 protein: CASSTRDRAYNEQFF

J gene: TRBJ2-6
V gene: TRBV7-2
clone size: many
D gene: -
CDR3 DNA: TGTGCCAGCAGCCCCCTATCCTCTGGGGCCAACGTCCTGACTTTC
CDR3 protein: CASSPLSSGANVLTF

J gene: TRBJ2-5
V gene: TRBV15
clone size: medium-sized
D gene: TRBD2
CDR3 DNA: TGTGCCACCAGCCGGGCTAGCGGGAGGAAACAAGAGACCCAGTACTTC
CDR3 protein: CATSRASGRKQETQYF

J gene: TRBJ1-5
V gene: TRBV30
clone size: many
D gene: -
CDR3 DNA: TGTGCCTGGAGGACGCAGGGGAATCAGCCCCAGCATTTT
CDR3 protein: CAWRTQGNQPQHF

J gene: TRBJ2-7
V gene: TRBV10-3
clone size: medium-sized
D gene: -
CDR3 DNA: TGTGCCATCAGTAACGGACCCCCCTCCTACGAGCAGTACTTC
CDR3 protein: CAISNGPPSYEQYF

J gene: TRBJ2-1
V gene: TRBV7-9
clone size: many
D gene: TRBD2
CDR3 DNA: TGTGCCAGCAGCCCGGGGACTAGCGCCCACAATGAGCAGTTCTTC
CDR3 protein: CASSPGTSAHNEQFF

J gene: TRBJ2-1
V gene: TRBV5-1
clone size: many
D gene: -
CDR3 DNA: TGCGCCAGCAGCACCGGACAATCAGCCAATGAGCAGTTCTTC
CDR3 protein: CASSTGQSANEQFF

J gene: TRBJ1-1
V gene: TRBV5-1
clone size: many
D gene: TRBD1
CDR3 DNA: TGCGCCAGCAGCTTTGAGGGGGCGAACACTGAAGCTTTCTTT
CDR3 protein: CASSFEGANTEAFF

J gene: TRBJ2-7
V gene: TRBV5-1
clone size: many
D gene: TRBD1
CDR3 DNA: TGCGCCAGCAGCTCAACACAGGGGGCTGGCGAGCAGTACTTC
CDR3 protein: CASSSTQGAGEQYF

J gene: TRBJ1-1
V gene: TRBV5-6
clone size: -
D gene: -
CDR3 DNA: TGTGCCAGCAGCTCCCCCGGGGGGATGAACACTGAAGCTTTCTTT
CDR3 protein: CASSSPGGMNTEAFF

J gene: TRBJ2-7
V gene: TRBV3-1
clone size: many
D gene: -
CDR3 DNA: TGTGCCAGCAGCCAAGGAGGTACAGCCAACTACGAGCAGTACTTC
CDR3 protein: CASSQGGTANYEQYF

J gene: TRBJ2-7
V gene: TRBV29-1
clone size: many
D gene: TRBD1
CDR3 DNA: TGCAGCGCGGGGACAGGCTCCTACGAGCAGTACTTC
CDR3 protein: CSAGTGSYEQYF

J gene: TRBJ2-7
V gene: TRBV9
clone size: many
D gene: TRBD1
CDR3 DNA: TGTGCCAGCAGCCAGACAGGGGACTTCTCCTACGAGCAGTACTTC
CDR3 protein: CASSQTGDFSYEQYF

J gene: TRBJ2-7
V gene: TRBV4-1
clone size: -
D gene: -
CDR3 DNA: TGCGCCAGCAGCTCCCAGGTCGGCAGGGTCAACGAGCAGTACTTC
CDR3 protein: CASSSQVGRVNEQYF

J gene: TRBJ1-2
V gene: TRBV13
clone size: many
D gene: TRBD1
CDR3 DNA: TGTGCCAGCAGCTTAAGGACAGGCGCCTATGGAGGCTACACCTTC
CDR3 protein: CASSLRTGAYGGYTF

J gene: TRBJ2-7
V gene: TRBV7-2
clone size: many
D gene: -
CDR3 DNA: TGTGCCAGCAGCCCTGCGGGACTGGGAACTCACGAGCAGTACTTC
CDR3 protein: CASSPAGLGTHEQYF

J gene: TRBJ2-3
V gene: TRBV5-1
clone size: many
D gene: TRBD2
CDR3 DNA: TGCGCCAGCTCCACAAGACTAGCGTCAGATACGCAGTATTTT
CDR3 protein: CASSTRLASDTQYF

J gene: TRBJ1-2
V gene: TRBV7-3
clone size: many
D gene: -
CDR3 DNA: TGTGCCAGCAGCTCCCAGCCAGACTATGGCTACACCTTC
CDR3 protein: CASSSQPDYGYTF

J gene: TRBJ2-1
V gene: TRBV4-2
clone size: many
D gene: TRBD2
CDR3 DNA: TGTGCCAGCAGCCAAGGAGCGGGGGGGTCTTACAATGAGCAGTTCTTC
CDR3 protein: CASSQGAGGSYNEQFF

J gene: TRBJ1-1
V gene: TRBV12-3/TRBV12-4
clone size: -
D gene: -
CDR3 DNA: TGTGCCAGCAGTTTAGCGACCGGGCACACTGAAGCTTTCTTT
CDR3 protein: CASSLATGHTEAFF

J gene: TRBJ2-7
V gene: TRBV12-3/TRBV12-4
clone size: many
D gene: -
CDR3 DNA: TGTGCCAGCAGACCTAGCGTCGTGTACGAGCAGTACTTC
CDR3 protein: CASRPSVVYEQYF

J gene: TRBJ2-7
V gene: TRBV7-9
clone size: many
D gene: TRBD2
CDR3 DNA: TGTGCCAGCAGCCAGGGACTAGCGGGACTATACGAGCAGTACTTC
CDR3 protein: CASSQGLAGLYEQYF

J gene: TRBJ2-1
V gene: TRBV19
clone size: many
D gene: TRBD2
CDR3 DNA: TGTGCCAGTACCCCCTTAGCGGGAGGGAGGAACAATGAGCAGTTCTTC
CDR3 protein: CASTPLAGGRNNEQFF

J gene: TRBJ2-3
V gene: TRBV7-9
clone size: many
D gene: -
CDR3 DNA: TGTGCCAGCAGCTTAGAAGGGACAAGCACAGATACGCAGTATTTT
CDR3 protein: CASSLEGTSTDTQYF

J gene: TRBJ2-3
V gene: TRBV19
clone size: many
D gene: TRBD2
CDR3 DNA: TGTGCCAGTAGTACAAAAGACCCAACTCGCGGGGGGACAGATACGCAGTATTTT
CDR3 protein: CASSTKDPTRGGTDTQYF

J gene: TRBJ1-3
V gene: TRBV6-5
clone size: -
D gene: -
CDR3 DNA: TGTGCCAGCAGTTACTCGTCCCCGGCCTTAAACTCTGGAAACACCATATATTTT
CDR3 protein: CASSYSSPALNSGNTIYF

J gene: TRBJ2-1
V gene: TRBV2
clone size: few
D gene: -
CDR3 DNA: TGTGCCAGCAGTGAAGGTGTACAGAGTGAGCAGTTCTTC
CDR3 protein: CASSEGVQSEQFF

J gene: TRBJ2-5
V gene: TRBV7-3
clone size: -
D gene: -
CDR3 DNA: TGTGCCAGCAGCTTAAGTGGTCCAGAGACCCAGTACTTC
CDR3 protein: CASSLSGPETQYF

J gene: TRBJ2-3
V gene: TRBV4-1
clone size: many
D gene: -
CDR3 DNA: TGCGCCAGCAGCCAAGTGGGGAGAGGAGGGGCGGGAGATACGCAGTATTTT
CDR3 protein: CASSQVGRGGAGDTQYF